The T cell receptor (beta chain) described here comes from a study of regulatory T cells in long-lasting Graves disease. In the study overall: For a period under 3 months, newly diagnosed Graves' patients had taken antithyroid drugs.

The CDR3 has 14 residues. Germline V gene data show CDR1 as SGHDT and CDR2 as YYEEEE. V was clipped by 0 bases and J by 9 bases, with 13 bases between them. Time point denoted: newly diagnosed GD, antithyroid drugs for less than 3 months. The TCR library used RNA extracted from PBMCs. In Xi'an, China, an endocrinology department was the source of patients. iRepertoire HTBI primers and Arm-PCR of CDR3 regions built TCR beta libraries. TCRdb reprocessed the multiplex PCR reads with MiXCR, giving one entry per CDR3 protein. The sample comprises more than 450,000 distinct CDR3 sequences, around 12% of which are singletons, and roughly 8.9% rests with the top ten. This clonotype was seen only a few times. These same records also appear under a second study, on T cells in Graves' hyperthyroidism and ophthalmopathy.

V gene TRBV5-6 combines with J gene TRBJ2-1; D unresolved. Here the sequenced sample was peripheral blood mononuclear cells (PBMCs), taken at new diagnosis, from a patient treated with antithyroid drugs. This TCR came from a woman aged 25-40 years with Graves disease. This CDR3 is CASSLGQVFGEQFF. In DNA, the CDR3 is TGTGCCAGCAGCTTGGGCCAGGTGTTCGGTGAGCAGTTCTTC. Full variable domain (remainder filled in from reference TRBV5-6 and TRBJ2-1): DAGVTQSPTHLIKTRGQQVTLRCSPKSGHDTVSWYQQALGQGPQFIFQYYEEEERQRGNFPDRFSGHQFPNYSSELNVNALLLGDSALYLCASSLGQVFGEQFFGPGTRLTVL.